This TCR beta chain was observed in a study of blood T cell repertoires in COVID-19. About the study: Samples came from the United States, Italy and Spain, spanning acute and convalescent COVID-19. In each case, the material was cDNA or gDNA derived from T cells, B-cell-depleted T cells, or PBMCs.

In germline, CDR1 is MDHEN, CDR2 SYDVKM. CDR3 length equals 20 residues. The V end lost 7 bases, the J end lost 0 bases, and 28 bases lay between the germline ends. Original processing notes: Reference gene primer amplification gave nucleated cell count estimates. Here immunoSEQ multiplex PCR was the method, and the copy in TCRdb shows in-frame clones only, minus some. V and J calls and clone size are as listed in that table; D and trimming were resolved from the DNA. This sample has fewer than 150,000 clones, with about 81% found just once. Sequences were obtained from peripheral blood. The receptor was derived from a woman of 80 years or more with acute or convalescent COVID-19. The chain links TRBV28 to TRBJ1-3, with TRBD1 as a possible D gene (6 bases). CDR3 coding DNA: TGTGCCAGCACTCAGGCCCCCGGGCAGGGAGGGGGGAACTCTGGAAACACCATATATTTT. This codes for CASTQAPGQGGGNSGNTIYF.